Presented here are 21 T cell receptor beta chains from one specimen sequenced in a study of CD8+CD57+ T cells in acquired aplastic anemia. Template material for TCR beta VDJ and CDR3 profiling consisted of genomic DNA. Using its own MiXCR run on the reads, TCRdb lists one record per CDR3 protein. Of roughly 420,000 distinct CDR3 sequences listed, around 72% are singletons. The source material was sorted CD4+, CD8+, or CD8+CD57+ T cells (not recorded which) from PBMCs. These receptors were obtained from a human donor in good health, serving as a control.

As concerns this clonotype: An end of the junction differs from the germline gene, which may be a read error. J is TRBJ2-6 and V is TRBV7-2; TRBD1 is a possible D gene (5 bases). The germline CDR1 and CDR2 sequences are SGHTA and FQGNSA. This CDR3 has 14 amino acids. Written as DNA, the CDR3 is TGTGCCAGCAGCTTGTGGCAAGGGGCCGGCTACACCTTCTTC. Translation gives CASSLWQGAGYTFF.

As for this clonotype: The junction shows a germline mismatch at one end, possibly a read error. The chain recombines TRBV11-2 with TRBJ1-2; D uncertain. The CDR3 is 16 amino acids. CDR1 SGHAT and CDR2 FQNNGV come from the germline V gene. The CDR3 reads CATSSGLGNGYYGYTF. The CDR3 DNA is TGTGCCACCAGCTCGGGTCTTGGTAATGGATACTATGGCTACACCTTC.

This clonotype was recorded at least ten times. The gene calls are TRBV30 and TRBJ1-4; D may be TRBD1 (6 bases). Trimming removed 2 bases at V and 13 bases at J, with 23 bases between. Germline V gene lookup returns CDR1 GTSNPN and CDR2 SVGIG (reference sequence). The CDR3 loop spans 15 amino acids. CDR3 nucleotide sequence: TGTGCCTGGAGTTGGAGGGATCGGCAGGGGATAAGACTGTTTTTT. Its translation: CAWSWRDRQGIRLFF.

This clonotype was seen ten or more times. The chain employs TRBV6-1 and TRBJ1-5, with 8 bases aligning to TRBD1. J was trimmed by 5 bases and V by 8 bases; bases with no gene match: 5. There are 13 residues in the CDR3. CDR1 MNHNS and CDR2 SASEGT come from the germline V gene. CDR3 in amino acids: CASSMDRDQPQHF. The CDR3 DNA is TGTGCCAGCTCGATGGACAGGGATCAGCCCCAGCATTTT.

The rearrangement links TRBV20-1 to TRBJ2-5, with TRBD2 matching 7 bases. V lost 0 bases to trimming and J lost 2 bases; unmatched junction nucleotides: 12. Germline lookup yields CDR1 DFQATT and CDR2 SNEGSKA (reference sequence). The CDR3 is 17 amino acids. CDR3 in amino acids: CSARDAVNSGFQETQYF. CDR3 sequence (DNA): TGCAGTGCTAGAGATGCCGTGAATAGCGGGTTTCAAGAGACCCAGTACTTC.

The chain couples TRBV7-2 to TRBJ1-1; D unclear. The CDR3 is made up of 14 amino acids. Trimming removed 3 bases from V and 6 bases from J, with 14 bases in between. The germline gives CDR1 SGHTA, CDR2 FQGNSA. CDR3 residues: CASSLSPGKPEAFF. DNA of the CDR3: TGTGCCAGCAGCTTGAGCCCAGGTAAACCTGAAGCTTTCTTT.

Note on this clonotype: It may be a read error: a sequence one base away is much more abundant. The chain uses TRBV6-5 and TRBJ1-1, with a possible D match to TRBD1 (6 bases). Trimming shortened V by 6 bases and J by 5 bases, and 16 bases separated the two germline ends. The germline V gene encodes CDR1 MNHEY and CDR2 SVGAGI. There are 14 residues in the CDR3. The CDR3 nucleotides read TGTGCCAGCAGCCGCGGGGCAGGGGAAACTGAAGCTTTCTTT. It codes for CASSRGAGETEAFF.

This clonotype was counted ten times or more. V usage is TRBV19 and J usage is TRBJ1-1; TRBD1 aligns across 11 bases. Germline lookup yields CDR1 LNHDA and CDR2 SQIVND (reference sequence). The CDR3 contains 16 residues. J gave up 5 bases and V 2 bases, and 7 bases lay outside the gene matches. The CDR3 sequence is CASSILPGQGETEAFF. The CDR3 DNA follows: TGTGCCAGTAGTATATTACCGGGACAGGGGGAGACTGAAGCTTTCTTT.

This chain joins TRBV20-1 and TRBJ2-1; D remains unclear. The CDR3 extends over 14 amino acids. CDR1 and CDR2 (germline): DFQATT, SNEGSKA (reference sequence). V was clipped by 5 bases and J by 8 bases, with 19 bases between them. CDR3 sequence reads: CSAHDGRANDEQFF. DNA of the CDR3: TGCAGTGCTCACGACGGCCGGGCTAACGATGAGCAGTTCTTC.

This clonotype was counted many times. This chain uses TRBV7-3 with TRBJ1-4; D possibly corresponds to TRBD1 (6 bases). Germline loops: CDR1 SGHTA, CDR2 FQGTGA. The CDR3 covers 14 residues. V lost 5 bases, J lost 10 bases, and 17 bases lay in between. The CDR3 reads CASSPGGAEGKLFF. Here the CDR3 DNA reads TGTGCCAGCAGCCCGGGGGGGGCGGAGGGAAAACTGTTTTTT.

This clonotype has only one observation. The CDR3 region is CASSYQILNYGYTF. For the CDR3, the DNA is TGTGCCAGCAGTTACCAGATACTTAACTATGGCTACACCTTC. The chain recombines TRBV12-3 or TRBV12-4 with TRBJ1-2; D unclear. V was trimmed by 4 bases and J by 1 base, leaving 10 bases between them. The CDR3 contains 14 residues.

The chain couples TRBV11-2 to TRBJ1-5; D possibly corresponds to TRBD1 (5 bases). V was cut by 4 bases and J by 4 bases, with 14 bases left in between. The CDR3 runs to 15 residues. Germline assignment: CDR1 SGHAT and CDR2 FQNNGV. The CDR3 is CASSSRGQRNQPQHF. The CDR3 coding sequence is TGTGCCAGCAGCTCACGGGGCCAACGGAATCAGCCCCAGCATTTT.

The rearrangement uses TRBV20-1 and TRBJ2-5; tentative D call: TRBD2 (7 bases). The V gene's germline CDR1 is DFQATT and CDR2 SNEGSKA (reference sequence). The CDR3 length is 12 residues. The germline V and J ends were trimmed by 3 bases and 5 bases, with 10 bases remaining between them. CDR3 DNA: TGCAGTGCTAGGGGGGGGGGCGAGACCCAGTACTTC. This sequence encodes CSARGGGETQYF.

The chain carries TRBV20-1 and TRBJ2-3, with D maybe TRBD1 (6 bases). V lost 3 bases and J lost 8, with 18 bases in between. The CDR3 spans 14 residues. Looked up from germline, CDR1 is DFQATT and CDR2 is SNEGSKA (reference sequence). CDR3 nucleotide sequence: TGCAGTGCTAGGAGAGGACAGTTGGAGTGTACGCAGTATTTT. Its protein is CSARRGQLECTQYF.

For this clonotype: Since the CDR3 does not end with the conserved phenylalanine or tryptophan, this likely comes from a read error. Because the CDR3's place on the DNA is in doubt, the DNA is left out and the CDR3 is given as listed by TCRdb. The CDR3 spells CASSRNWGTS. The chain links TRBV7-2 to TRBJ2-6. The germline V gene encodes CDR1 SGHTA and CDR2 FQGNSA. The CDR3 is 10 residues long, counting both termini.

This clonotype appeared a single time. Because the CDR3 is missing its conserved closing phenylalanine or tryptophan, this is likely a read error. The DNA is omitted, as the CDR3 cannot be located on it reliably, and the CDR3 follows TCRdb's listing. The V and J genes are TRBV20-1 and TRBJ1-4; the table's D call, TRBD1, was not checked against the DNA. Both ends counted, the CDR3 spans 10 residues. Germline values: CDR1 DFQATT, CDR2 SNEGSKA (reference sequence). The CDR3 loop is CSASLTGGVY.

J is TRBJ1-2 and V is TRBV20-1, with TRBD1 as a possible D gene (5 bases). Trimming shortened V by 2 bases and J by 6 bases, and 16 bases separated the two germline ends. Looked up from germline, CDR1 is DFQATT and CDR2 is SNEGSKA (reference sequence). The length of the CDR3 is 14 residues. This CDR3 is CSARRGSGGDGYTF. CDR3 bases: TGCAGTGCTAGACGGGGTAGCGGAGGGGATGGCTACACCTTC.

J is TRBJ1-5 and V is TRBV15; D is unclear. CDR3 size: 16 residues. CDR1 LNHNV and CDR2 YYDKDF come from the germline V gene (reference sequence). V lost 0 bases to trimming and J lost 3 bases, with 12 bases between them. The DNA of the CDR3 is TGTGCCACCAGCAGAGAGAGGGTACGAGACAATCAGCCCCAGCATTTT. It codes for CATSRERVRDNQPQHF.

This rearrangement joins TRBV9 to TRBJ1-1; weak D call: TRBD1 (5 bases). Between the trimmed V and J ends, which lost 2 bases and 6 bases, there was a span of 23 bases. The CDR3 is 17 amino acids. Germline values: CDR1 SGDLS, CDR2 YYNGEE. The CDR3 sequence: CASSVGGYSSPLPEAFF. CDR3 DNA: TGTGCCAGCAGCGTGGGGGGGTACAGTTCACCCCTCCCTGAAGCTTTCTTT.

On this clonotype: The germline gene is not matched at one end of the junction; a read error may be the cause. The chain couples TRBV10-1 to TRBJ1-2; the match to TRBD1 covers 8 bases. The CDR3 has 15 amino acids. CDR1 WNHNN and CDR2 SYGVQD come from the germline V gene (reference sequence). In DNA, the CDR3 is TGTGCCAGTAGTCCCCCCGGACAGGGCCGCTATGGCTACACCTTC. It is translated as CASSPPGQGRYGYTF.

As to this clonotype: One end of the junction does not line up with germline, which may come from a read error. Here the CDR3 reads CATSVKTGGPQF. DNA of the CDR3: TGTGCCACCAGCGTGAAGACCGGCGGGCCCCAGTTT. The chain employs TRBV15 and TRBJ1-2; D ambiguous. Looked up from germline, CDR1 is LNHNV and CDR2 is YYDKDF (reference sequence). The CDR3 spans 12 residues. Supplemented by reference TRBV15 and TRBJ1-2, the full variable domain reads DAMVIQNPRYQVTQFGKPVTLSCSQTLNHNVMYWYQQKSSQAPKLLFHYYDKDFNNEADTPDNFQSRRPNTSFCFLDIRSPGLGDTAMYLCATSVKTGGPQFGSGTRLTVV.